Below, 19 T cell receptor beta chains from the same sample are listed, as sequenced in a study of regulatory T cells in long-lasting Graves disease. Library construction for TCR beta used iRepertoire HTBI primers and Arm-PCR of CDR3 regions. TCRdb redid the calling of the multiplex PCR reads with MiXCR, one entry per CDR3 protein. Of 380,000 or so distinct CDR3 sequences in the sample, around 15% are singletons; the top ten hold roughly a fifth. The sample's time point: newly diagnosed GD, antithyroid drugs for less than 3 months. Researchers made the TCR library from RNA that was extracted from PBMCs. These same records also appear under a second study, on T cells in Graves' hyperthyroidism and ophthalmopathy.

The specimen was peripheral blood mononuclear cells (PBMCs), collected at new diagnosis, from a patient treated with antithyroid drugs. Source of these receptors: a woman between 18 and 29 years old with Graves disease.

This clonotype was counted many times. The chain links TRBV20-1 to TRBJ2-5, with unresolved D. The germline V gene has CDR1 DFQATT and CDR2 SNEGSKA (reference sequence). This CDR3 contains 12 residues. Trimming took 3 bases from V and 1 from J, leaving 6 bases between them. The CDR3 DNA sequence: TGCAGTGCTAGGTTTGCCCAAGAGACCCAGTACTTC. Protein: CSARFAQETQYF.

At least ten counts were recorded for this clonotype. The chain recombines TRBV28 with TRBJ1-2; 10 bases fit TRBD1. With V trimmed by 4 bases and J by 4 bases, 3 bases remained unmatched. This CDR3 contains 14 residues. Germline V gives CDR1 MDHEN, CDR2 SYDVKM. The CDR3 sequence is CASSSGQGSYGYTF. The CDR3, as DNA: TGTGCCAGCAGTTCGGGACAGGGGAGCTATGGCTACACCTTC.

The table lists this clonotype with many counts. The chain links TRBV28 to TRBJ2-5; D may be TRBD2 (6 bases). The CDR3 has 14 residues. CDR1 is MDHEN, CDR2 SYDVKM, per germline. V was pared by 5 bases and J by 0 bases, with 10 bases between. The CDR3 coding sequence is TGTGCCAGCAGTCGAGGGGACTACCAAGAGACCCAGTACTTC. Translation gives CASSRGDYQETQYF.

The sample holds many counts of this clonotype. V usage is TRBV5-1 and J usage is TRBJ2-2, with D perhaps matching TRBD1 or TRBD2 (6 bases each). Germline lookup yields CDR1 SGHRS and CDR2 YFSETQ. The CDR3 has 15 residues. The V end was cut by 4 bases, the J end by 4 bases, with 14 bases between. The CDR3: CASSQGGSGTGELFF. The DNA of the CDR3 is TGCGCCAGCAGCCAAGGGGGGTCTGGCACCGGGGAGCTGTTTTTT. The full variable domain, with the rest looked up from reference TRBV5-1 and TRBJ2-2, is KAGVTQTPRYLIKTRGQQVTLSCSPISGHRSVSWYQQTPGQGLQFLFEYFSETQRNKGNFPGRFSGRQFSNSRSEMNVSTLELGDSALYLCASSQGGSGTGELFFGEGSRLTVL.

V and J are TRBV7-9 and TRBJ1-2, with a possible D match to TRBD1 (6 bases). The germline CDR1 and CDR2 sequences are SEHNR and FQNEAQ (reference sequence). CDR3 length: 16 residues. V lost 4 bases and J lost 5, with 20 bases in between. This chain's CDR3 is CASSSFAGAELYGYTF. CDR3 nucleotide sequence: TGTGCCAGCAGCTCCTTTGCGGGGGCCGAACTGTATGGCTACACCTTC.

This clonotype showed up many times. The genes are TRBV13 and TRBJ2-1; possibly TRBD1 or TRBD2 for D (5 bases each). Trimming took 2 bases from V and 12 from J, leaving 23 bases between them. The CDR3 contains 16 residues. Germline lookup yields CDR1 PRHDT and CDR2 FYEKMQ (reference sequence). The CDR3 loop reads CASSLQDTGAPLAQFF. CDR3 nucleotides: TGTGCCAGCAGCTTACAAGATACCGGGGCCCCGCTAGCGCAGTTCTTC. Full variable domain (rest looked up from reference TRBV13 and TRBJ2-1): AAGVIQSPRHLIKEKRETATLKCYPIPRHDTVYWYQQGPGQDPQFLISFYEKMQSDKGSIPDRFSAQQFSDYHSELNMSSLELGDSALYFCASSLQDTGAPLAQFFGPGTRLTVL.

The chain couples TRBV10-3 to TRBJ2-2; D gene ambiguous. The CDR3 runs to 16 residues. Germline CDR1 ENHRY, CDR2 SYGVKD. The germline V and J ends were trimmed by 2 bases and 3 bases, with 13 bases remaining between them. DNA for the CDR3: TGTGCCATCAGTGAGGAGAGACGGCTGGACACCGGGGAGCTGTTTTTT. The encoded protein is CAISEERRLDTGELFF.

The table lists this clonotype with many counts. V and J are TRBV28 and TRBJ1-3; D gene uncertain. There are 15 residues in the CDR3. Germline values: CDR1 MDHEN, CDR2 SYDVKM. V was pared by 4 bases and J by 5 bases, with 15 bases between. The CDR3: CASSSYYPTRNTIYF. CDR3 nucleotide sequence: TGTGCCAGCAGTTCTTATTACCCGACTCGAAACACCATATATTTT.

The genes are TRBV29-1 and TRBJ1-1, with TRBD1 identical over 7 bases. The J segment lost 5 bases and the V segment lost 2 bases, leaving 5 bases of the junction unmatched. The germline V gene encodes CDR1 SQVTM and CDR2 ANQGSEA. This CDR3 is built from 13 residues. CDR3 in amino acids: CSVERAGGTEAFF. The DNA of the CDR3 is TGCAGCGTTGAAAGGGCAGGGGGGACTGAAGCTTTCTTT.

Details on this clonotype: The junction and the germline gene differ at one end; a read error may be behind it. V gene TRBV3-1 combines with J gene TRBJ2-7; no clear D gene. This CDR3 comprises 15 residues. CDR1 LGHDT and CDR2 YNNKEL come from the germline V gene (reference sequence). CDR3 nucleotide sequence: TGTGCCAGCAGCCAAGGGGGTGCGGATTCCTACGAGCAGCACTTC. This gives the protein CASSQGGADSYEQHF.

This clonotype was seen ten or more times. The rearrangement joins TRBV10-3 to TRBJ2-7; 8 nucleotides agree with TRBD1. Trimming cost V 2 bases and J 3 bases; bases outside gene matches: 15. The CDR3 totals 18 residues. The germline gives CDR1 ENHRY, CDR2 SYGVKD. CDR3 protein: CAISERGGQVELYYEQYF. In DNA form, the CDR3 reads TGTGCCATCAGTGAGAGAGGGGGACAGGTCGAGCTCTACTACGAGCAGTACTTC.

The table lists this clonotype with many counts. The chain has TRBV5-1 and TRBJ2-1; 14 nucleotides align to TRBD2. The junction had 4 bases not matched to a gene; V was cut back by 4 bases and J by 7 bases. Germline V gene data show CDR1 as SGHRS and CDR2 as YFSETQ. The CDR3 consists of 15 residues. The CDR3 is CASSPGLAGENEQFF. As DNA, the CDR3 is TGCGCCAGCAGCCCGGGACTAGCGGGAGAGAATGAGCAGTTCTTC.

This clonotype was seen a handful of times. This chain links TRBV6-1 with TRBJ2-6; TRBD1 or TRBD2 may be the D gene (7 bases each). The CDR3 contains 17 residues. Trimming removed 7 bases at V and 2 bases at J, with 18 bases between. Germline CDR1 MNHNS, CDR2 SASEGT. The CDR3 is CASTPGRGPPGANVLTF. CDR3 coding DNA: TGTGCCAGCACTCCGGGGAGGGGGCCCCCTGGGGCCAACGTCCTGACTTTC.

This clonotype has a handful of counts. The V gene is TRBV9, the J gene TRBJ1-4; D is ambiguous. The CDR3 is 15 residues long. With 2 bases removed from V and 0 bases from J, the gap between germline ends came to 8 bases. Per the germline V gene, CDR1 is SGDLS and CDR2 is YYNGEE. Here the CDR3 DNA reads TGTGCCAGCAGCGTTGACATTGCAACTAATGAAAAACTGTTTTTT. Protein sequence: CASSVDIATNEKLFF. The variable domain in full, with the rest retrieved from reference TRBV9 and TRBJ1-4, is DSGVTQTPKHLITATGQRVTLRCSPRSGDLSVYWYQQSLDQGLQFLIQYYNGEERAKGNILERFSAQQFPDLHSELNLSSLELGDSALYFCASSVDIATNEKLFFGSGTQLSVL.

This chain links TRBV7-2 with TRBJ1-5, with TRBD1 matching over 10 bases. The CDR3 is 17 residues long. V shed 1 base, J shed 2 bases, and the junction held 5 bases outside the gene matches. CDR1 is SGHTA, CDR2 FQGNSA, per germline. The CDR3 loop is CASSLGRGTGGNQPQHF. The CDR3 coding sequence is TGTGCCAGCAGCTTAGGGAGGGGGACAGGGGGCAATCAGCCCCAGCATTTT.

At least ten counts were recorded for this clonotype. The chain uses TRBV20-1 and TRBJ2-3; D might be TRBD2 (6 bases). Trimming removed 3 bases from V and 6 bases from J, with 22 bases in between. Germline V CDR1 and CDR2: DFQATT, SNEGSKA (reference sequence). The CDR3 sequence is 16 residues long. The CDR3 is CSASGFDGSAGDTQYF. In nucleotides, the CDR3 is TGCAGTGCTAGTGGTTTCGACGGATCTGCGGGGGATACGCAGTATTTT.

There are many counts of this clonotype. The chain joins TRBV3-1 to TRBJ2-3, with no clear D. Germline loops: CDR1 LGHDT, CDR2 YNNKEL (reference sequence). V dropped 1 base and J dropped 5 bases, with 7 bases sitting between them. CDR3 size: 13 residues. CDR3 in amino acids: CASSQGAGDTQYF. CDR3 nucleotides: TGTGCCAGCAGCCAAGGGGCAGGAGATACGCAGTATTTT.

The chain employs TRBV14 and TRBJ1-1; D remains unclear. CDR3 length: 14 amino acids. Trimming removed 0 bases at V and 5 bases at J, with 10 bases between. Per the germline V gene, CDR1 is SGHDN and CDR2 is FVKESK. The CDR3 loop is CASSQERGGTEAFF. The CDR3 bases are TGTGCCAGCAGCCAAGAGCGGGGTGGGACTGAAGCTTTCTTT.

The chain is built from TRBV5-6 and TRBJ2-5, with 8 bases fitting TRBD1. The germline CDR1 and CDR2 sequences are SGHDT and YYEEEE. The CDR3 runs 16 residues. Trimming at V came to 3 bases and at J to 0 bases, leaving 7 bases not matched to a gene. The CDR3 is CASSSLQGEYQETQYF. The CDR3 region has the DNA TGTGCCAGCAGCTCCCTACAGGGGGAGTACCAAGAGACCCAGTACTTC.